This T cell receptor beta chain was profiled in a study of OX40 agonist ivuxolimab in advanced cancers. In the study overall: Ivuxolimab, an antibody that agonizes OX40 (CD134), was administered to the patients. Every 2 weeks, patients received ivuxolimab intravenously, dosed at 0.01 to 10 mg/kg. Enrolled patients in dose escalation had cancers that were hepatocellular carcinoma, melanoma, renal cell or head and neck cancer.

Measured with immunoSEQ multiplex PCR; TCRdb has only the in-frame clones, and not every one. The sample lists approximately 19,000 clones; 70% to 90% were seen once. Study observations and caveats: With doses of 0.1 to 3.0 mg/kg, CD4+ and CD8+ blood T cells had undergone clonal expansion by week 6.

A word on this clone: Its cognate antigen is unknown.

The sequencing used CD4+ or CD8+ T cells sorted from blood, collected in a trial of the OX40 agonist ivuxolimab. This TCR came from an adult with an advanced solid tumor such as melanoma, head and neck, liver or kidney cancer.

CDR3 sequence: CASSSSHEQYF. The CDR3 DNA is TGTGCCAGCAGTAGCAGCCACGAGCAGTACTTC. The genes are TRBV6-5 and TRBJ2-7; D not resolved. Germline V CDR1 and CDR2: MNHEY, SVGAGI. Trimming removed 5 bases from V and 5 bases from J, with 7 bases in between. This CDR3 region has 11 residues.